A selection of T cell receptor beta chains follows, all from one sample in a study of Graves' ophthalmopathy and Graves' hyperthyroidism. Using its own MiXCR run on the multiplex PCR reads, TCRdb lists one record per CDR3 protein. In the table there are some 350,000 distinct CDR3 sequences, approximately 18% of which are singletons. Material for sequencing was peripheral blood. These receptor sequences come from an adult woman with stable Graves' hyperthyroidism. The CDR3 runs from the conserved cysteine through the conserved F or W. D genes are given only for firm matches. Size is stated for part of the rows, as once, few or many counts, or as a class when the clone is expanded.

cdr3_nt cdr3_aa v_call clone_size j_call d_call
TGTGCCAGTAGTATATCAGGGAACAATCAGCCCCAGCATTTT CASSISGNNQPQHF TRBV19 . TRBJ1-5 .
TGCGCCAGCAGCCAAGAACGGCTAGCGGGAGGTGCCGGGGAGCTGTTTTTT CASSQERLAGGAGELFF TRBV4-3 few TRBJ2-2 TRBD2
TGTGCCTGGAGACGAAAAGACAGGGCGAACACTGAAGCTTTCTTT CAWRRKDRANTEAFF TRBV30 many TRBJ1-1 TRBD1
TGTGCCAGCAGCCCTCGGCAGAACTATGGCTACACCTTC CASSPRQNYGYTF TRBV12-3/TRBV12-4 many TRBJ1-2 .
TGCGCCAGCAGCCGACCACCGGGACTAGCGGAAAACATTCAGTACTTC CASSRPPGLAENIQYF TRBV4-1 many TRBJ2-4 TRBD2
TGTGCCTCCTACAGGGAAAAGGGTCTAGGGTATGGCTACACCTTC CASYREKGLGYGYTF TRBV5-4 few TRBJ1-2 .
TGTGCCAGCGGCCGGGACAGGGGTAAACAGCCCCAGCATTTT CASGRDRGKQPQHF TRBV6-1 once TRBJ1-5 TRBD1
TGTGCCAGCAGTTTGCAGGGGTATCAGCCCCAGCATTTT CASSLQGYQPQHF TRBV27 . TRBJ1-5 .
TGTGCCAGCAGCCCAGGGGTCGCCGGGGCGCCCCAGCATTTT CASSPGVAGAPQHF TRBV7-2 . TRBJ1-5 .
TGTGCCAGCAGTTTTACTAGCGGGAGGGCGACCTACGAGCAGTACTTC CASSFTSGRATYEQYF TRBV12-3/TRBV12-4 many TRBJ2-7 TRBD2
TGTGCCAGCAGCCATGAAAAGACAGTTAACTATGGCTACACCTTC CASSHEKTVNYGYTF TRBV7-2 many TRBJ1-2 .
TGTGCCAGTAGTGGCACAGGGGCCTCCTACGAGCAGTACTTC CASSGTGASYEQYF TRBV19 few TRBJ2-7 TRBD1
TGTGCCACACAGGGTATAGACTACGAGCAGTACTTC CATQGIDYEQYF TRBV19 many TRBJ2-7 .
TGCAGTGCTAGTTCGGCAGGGCCCACTCAGCCCCAGCATTTT CSASSAGPTQPQHF TRBV20-1 many TRBJ1-5 .
TGTGCCAGCAGCTTCGGGGAGGAGCAGGTTAACTATGGCTACACCTTC CASSFGEEQVNYGYTF TRBV11-1 many TRBJ1-2 .
TGTGCCTGGACCCCGGGGACCGGGGGCTATGGCTACACCTTC CAWTPGTGGYGYTF TRBV30 many TRBJ1-2 .
TGTGCCAGCAGCGAACTAGCGGGAGTCGGGGAGCTGTTTTTT CASSELAGVGELFF TRBV28 many TRBJ2-2 TRBD2
TGTGCCAGCAGCCACAGTAGCGGGACAACCTCCTACGAGCAGTACTTC CASSHSSGTTSYEQYF TRBV14 many TRBJ2-7 TRBD2
TGCAGCGTTAAGCTAGCGGGAGGGCCGGGCACCGGGGAGCTGTTTTTT CSVKLAGGPGTGELFF TRBV29-1 few TRBJ2-2 TRBD2
TGTGCCAGTAGCCGGACAAGGAGCAATCAGCCCCAGCATTTT CASSRTRSNQPQHF TRBV19 many TRBJ1-5 .
TGTGCCAGCAGTTGGACAGGGGGTGGATCACCCCTCCACTTT CASSWTGGGSPLHF TRBV28 many TRBJ1-6 TRBD1
TGTGCCACCAGCGGAGATCTAATGGGAGCTGAAGCTTTCTTT CATSGDLMGAEAFF TRBV15 . TRBJ1-1 .
TGTGCCAGCAGAGAAACGGGAGCGGGGGCCTACGAGCAGTACTTC CASRETGAGAYEQYF TRBV12-3/TRBV12-4 many TRBJ2-7 TRBD2